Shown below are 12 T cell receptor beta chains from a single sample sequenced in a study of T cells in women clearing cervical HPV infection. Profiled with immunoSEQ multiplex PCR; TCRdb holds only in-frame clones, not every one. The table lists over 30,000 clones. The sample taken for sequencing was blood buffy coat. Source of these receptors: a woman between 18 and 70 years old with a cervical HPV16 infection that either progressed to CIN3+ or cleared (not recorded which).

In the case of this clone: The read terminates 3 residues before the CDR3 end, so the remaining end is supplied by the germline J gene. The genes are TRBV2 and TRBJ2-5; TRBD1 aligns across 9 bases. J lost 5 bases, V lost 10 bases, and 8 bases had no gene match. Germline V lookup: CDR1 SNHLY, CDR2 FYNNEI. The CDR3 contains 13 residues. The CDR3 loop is CATGGQGSETQYF. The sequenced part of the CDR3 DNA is TGTGCCACGGGGGGACAGGGTTCGGAGACC.

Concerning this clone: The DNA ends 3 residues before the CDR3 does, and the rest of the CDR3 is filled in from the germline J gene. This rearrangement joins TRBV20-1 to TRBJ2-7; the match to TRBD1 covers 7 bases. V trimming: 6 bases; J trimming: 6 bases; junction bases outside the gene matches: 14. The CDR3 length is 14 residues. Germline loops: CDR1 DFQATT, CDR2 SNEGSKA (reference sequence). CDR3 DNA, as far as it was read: TGCAGTGCACGCCAGAGGACAGGTGTAGCCGAG. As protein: CSARQRTGVAE. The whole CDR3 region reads CSARQRTGVAEQYF.

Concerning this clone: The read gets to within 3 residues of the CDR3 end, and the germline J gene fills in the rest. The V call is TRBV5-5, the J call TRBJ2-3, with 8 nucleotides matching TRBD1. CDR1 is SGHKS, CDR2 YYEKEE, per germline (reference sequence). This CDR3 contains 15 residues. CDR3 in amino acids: CASSLQGAINQPQYF. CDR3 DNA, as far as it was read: TGTGCCAGCAGCTTGCAGGGGGCAATCAATCAGCCG.

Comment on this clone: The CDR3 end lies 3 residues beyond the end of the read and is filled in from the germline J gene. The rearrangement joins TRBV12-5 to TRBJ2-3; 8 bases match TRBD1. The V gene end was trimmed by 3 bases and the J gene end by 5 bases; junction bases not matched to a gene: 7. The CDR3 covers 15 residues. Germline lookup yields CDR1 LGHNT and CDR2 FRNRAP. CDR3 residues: CASGFPDRVQDTQYF. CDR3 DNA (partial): TGTGCTAGTGGTTTCCCGGACAGGGTACAAGATACG. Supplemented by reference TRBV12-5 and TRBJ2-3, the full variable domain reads DARVTQTPRHKVTEMGQEVTMRCQPILGHNTVFWYRQTMMQGLELLAYFRNRAPLDDSGMPKDRFSAEMPDATLATLKIQPSEPRDSAVYFCASGFPDRVQDTQYFGPGTRLTVL.

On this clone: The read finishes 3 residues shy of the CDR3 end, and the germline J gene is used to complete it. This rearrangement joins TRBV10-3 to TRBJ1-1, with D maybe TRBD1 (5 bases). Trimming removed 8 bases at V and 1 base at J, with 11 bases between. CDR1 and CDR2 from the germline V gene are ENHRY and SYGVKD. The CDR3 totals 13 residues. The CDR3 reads CAIEEGQNTEAFF. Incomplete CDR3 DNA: TGTGCCATCGAAGAGGGGCAGAACACTGAA.

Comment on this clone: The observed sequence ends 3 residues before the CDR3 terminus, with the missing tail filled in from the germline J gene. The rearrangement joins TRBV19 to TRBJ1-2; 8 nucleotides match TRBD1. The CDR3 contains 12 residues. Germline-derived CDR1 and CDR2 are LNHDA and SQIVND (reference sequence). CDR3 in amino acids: CASNADRVAYTF. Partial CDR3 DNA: TGTGCCAGTAACGCGGACAGGGTAGCC.

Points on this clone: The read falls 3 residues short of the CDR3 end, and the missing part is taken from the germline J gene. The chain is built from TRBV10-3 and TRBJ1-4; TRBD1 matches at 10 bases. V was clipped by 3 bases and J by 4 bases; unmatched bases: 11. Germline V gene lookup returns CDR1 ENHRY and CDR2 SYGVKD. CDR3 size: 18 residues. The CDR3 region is CAISDSGDRGRLNEKLFF. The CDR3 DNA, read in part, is TGTGCCATCAGTGATTCGGGGGACAGGGGTCGGCTTAATGAAAAA.

CDR3 DNA (partial): TGTGCCAGCAGTCAGACTTCCCTGGAGACC. It translates to CASSQTSLET. The CDR3 in full is CASSQTSLETQYF. The genes are TRBV28 and TRBJ2-5; unclear D gene. The observed sequence ends 3 residues before the CDR3 terminus, with the missing tail filled in from the germline J gene. The CDR3 length is 13 residues. The V gene's germline CDR1 is MDHEN and CDR2 SYDVKM. Trimming removed 5 bases from V and 5 bases from J, with 12 bases in between.

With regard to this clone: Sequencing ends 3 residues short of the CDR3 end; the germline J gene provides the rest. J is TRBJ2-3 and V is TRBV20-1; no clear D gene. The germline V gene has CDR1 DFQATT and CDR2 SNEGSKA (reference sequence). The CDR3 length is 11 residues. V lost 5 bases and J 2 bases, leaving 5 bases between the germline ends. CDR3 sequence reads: CSAPHTDTQYF. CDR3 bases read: TGCAGTGCTCCCCACACAGATACG.

Incomplete CDR3 DNA: TGTGCCAGCAGCTTACAGGGCTATAATTCACCC. Its protein is CASSLQGYNSP. The full CDR3 sequence reads CASSLQGYNSPLHF. This chain joins TRBV7-9 and TRBJ1-6; D possibly corresponds to TRBD1 (5 bases). The observed sequence ends 3 residues before the CDR3 terminus, with the missing tail filled in from the germline J gene. V shed 2 bases and J shed 3 bases, with 5 bases lying between them. CDR3 size: 14 residues. Germline V lookup: CDR1 SEHNR, CDR2 FQNEAQ (reference sequence).

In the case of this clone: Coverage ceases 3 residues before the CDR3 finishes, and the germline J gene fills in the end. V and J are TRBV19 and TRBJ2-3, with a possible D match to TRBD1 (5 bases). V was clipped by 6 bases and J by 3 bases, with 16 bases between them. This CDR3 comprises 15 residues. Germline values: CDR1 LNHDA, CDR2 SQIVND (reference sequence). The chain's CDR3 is CASSILGRITDTQYF. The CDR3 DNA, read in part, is TGTGCCAGTAGCATCTTGGGGCGGATAACAGATACG.

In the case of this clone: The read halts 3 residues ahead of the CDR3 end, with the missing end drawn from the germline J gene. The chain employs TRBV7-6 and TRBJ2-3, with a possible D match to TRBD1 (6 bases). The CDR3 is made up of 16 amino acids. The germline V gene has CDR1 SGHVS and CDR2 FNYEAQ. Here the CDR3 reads CASDLAPGHKSETQYF. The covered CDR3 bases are TGTGCCAGCGATTTGGCGCCGGGACATAAATCCGAGACG.